The 15 T cell receptor beta chains below were found in one sample sequenced in a study of T cells after yellow fever vaccination. TCRdb processed the 5' RACE reads anew with MiXCR; each CDR3 protein has one entry. The sample has 250,000 or so distinct CDR3 sequences, approximately 3.8% seen once. The specimen comprised PBMCs, sampled 15 days after the yellow fever booster vaccination. Every receptor here comes from a man between 18 and 29 years old who received the YFV17D yellow fever vaccine.

This clonotype was recorded many times. The rearrangement uses TRBV6-5 and TRBJ1-5, with a tentative D call TRBD1 (5 bases). V dropped 6 bases and J dropped 0 bases, with 9 bases sitting between them. Germline V gene lookup returns CDR1 MNHEY and CDR2 SVGAGI. The CDR3 spans 14 residues. CDR3 loop: CASSGDSSNQPQHF. The CDR3 DNA sequence: TGTGCCAGCAGCGGAGACAGTAGCAATCAGCCCCAGCATTTT.

This clonotype has ten or more counts. This chain connects TRBV5-5 to TRBJ2-5; 7 bases line up with TRBD2. In germline, CDR1 is SGHKS, CDR2 YYEKEE (reference sequence). The V gene end was trimmed by 4 bases and the J gene end by 4 bases; junction bases not matched to a gene: 4. This CDR3 has 13 amino acids. The CDR3 reads CASSAGLIETQYF. The CDR3 coding sequence is TGTGCCAGCAGCGCGGGACTAATAGAGACCCAGTACTTC.

This clonotype was seen ten or more times. The J gene is TRBJ2-1, the V gene TRBV2; 7 nucleotides match TRBD2. The CDR3 consists of 14 residues. V shed 7 bases and J 3 bases; nucleotides not matched to a gene: 6. Germline lookup yields CDR1 SNHLY and CDR2 FYNNEI. The CDR3 DNA is TGTGCCAGCATGGTAGCGGGTTACTACAATGAGCAGTTCTTC. It specifies CASMVAGYYNEQFF. The full variable domain, its missing parts supplied by reference TRBV2 and TRBJ2-1, is EPEVTQTPSHQVTQMGQEVILRCVPISNHLYFYWYRQILGQKVEFLVSFYNNEISEKSEIFDDQFSVERPDGSNFTLKIRSTKLEDSAMYFCASMVAGYYNEQFFGPGTRLTVL.

The chain joins TRBV18 to TRBJ1-2; perhaps TRBD1 as D (6 bases). The CDR3 covers 14 residues. Germline V CDR1 and CDR2: KGHSH, LQKENI. V lost 6 bases and J lost 10, with 21 bases in between. The CDR3 protein is CASSRPGGHRDYTF. CDR3 DNA sequence: TGTGCCAGCTCGAGACCTGGGGGCCACCGGGACTACACCTTC.

Comments on this clonotype: This may arise from a read error, as a much more abundant clone is one base away. The genes are TRBV6-6 and TRBJ1-1; D unresolved. The CDR3 length is 12 residues. Germline values: CDR1 MNHNY, CDR2 SVGAGI (reference sequence). The DNA for the CDR3 is TGTGACAGCACCCCGGACCTTAATCTTGCTTTCTTT. Translation gives CDSTPDLNLAFF.

This clonotype was recorded many times. DNA of the CDR3: TGCGCCAGCAGCCAACTCATAAATCAGCCCCAGCATTTT. Its protein is CASSQLINQPQHF. The chain carries TRBV4-3 and TRBJ1-5; no definite D call. Trimming took off 2 bases at V and 4 bases at J, with 6 bases between the two ends. The germline gives CDR1 LGHNA, CDR2 YSLEER. The CDR3 has 13 amino acids.

This clonotype was recorded many times. The chain carries TRBV5-1 and TRBJ2-5, with a weak D call TRBD2 (6 bases). This CDR3 is 15 amino acids long. Trimming removed 3 bases at V and 5 bases at J, with 17 bases between. Germline lookup yields CDR1 SGHRS and CDR2 YFSETQ. In DNA form, the CDR3 reads TGCGCCAGCAGCTCACCCGGGACTCCCACGGAGACCCAGTACTTC. As protein: CASSSPGTPTETQYF.

This chain connects TRBV13 to TRBJ2-7, with D hard to call. V was cut by 5 bases and J by 0 bases, with 8 bases left in between. The germline gives CDR1 PRHDT, CDR2 FYEKMQ (reference sequence). CDR3 length: 13 amino acids. The CDR3 is CASSLISSYEQYF. In DNA form, the CDR3 reads TGTGCCAGCAGCCTTATTTCCTCCTACGAGCAGTACTTC.

The V call is TRBV2, the J call TRBJ2-7; either TRBD1 or TRBD2 may supply D (5 bases each). The CDR3 is 15 amino acids. Trimming stripped 6 bases from V and 0 bases from J, with 15 bases between. Germline CDR1 reads SNHLY; CDR2 reads FYNNEI. The CDR3 region is CASRGLGSSSYEQYV. CDR3 DNA: TGTGCCAGCAGGGGGCTTGGGAGTAGCTCCTACGAGCAGTACGTC.

This clonotype was counted many times. The V gene is TRBV7-2, the J gene TRBJ2-7, with TRBD1 identical over 7 bases. This CDR3 comprises 16 residues. V dropped 4 bases and J dropped 0; count of bases not matched to a gene: 9. Germline V gene sequence: CDR1 SGHTA, CDR2 FQGNSA. The CDR3 coding sequence is TGTGCCAGCAGCTCCAAGAAGGGGGCCCCCTCCTACGAGCAGTACTTC. Translating it yields CASSSKKGAPSYEQYF.

This clonotype was seen ten or more times. The J gene is TRBJ2-3, the V gene TRBV12-3 or TRBV12-4; 7 bases agree with TRBD2. The length of the CDR3 is 15 residues. J gave up 0 bases and V 7 bases, and 7 bases lay outside the gene matches. CDR3 sequence: CASTSRGDSTDTQYF. The CDR3, as DNA: TGTGCCAGCACCTCACGGGGGGATAGCACAGATACGCAGTATTTT.

At least ten counts were recorded for this clonotype. V is TRBV12-3 or TRBV12-4 and J is TRBJ2-5, with D unresolved. Trimming left V 5 bases short and J 5 bases short, with 12 bases between. The CDR3 is made up of 13 amino acids. CDR3: CASSTDIRETQYF. As DNA, the CDR3 is TGTGCCAGCAGTACCGATATAAGGGAGACCCAGTACTTC.

This clonotype was observed at least ten times. J is TRBJ2-5 and V is TRBV20-1, with D unclear. Germline values: CDR1 DFQATT, CDR2 SNEGSKA (reference sequence). This CDR3 is 13 amino acids long. Trimming cost V 6 bases and J 5 bases, with 16 bases left between them. In DNA form, the CDR3 reads TGCAGTGCCCCCCCACCCCCGTGGGAGACCCAGTACTTC. This codes for CSAPPPPWETQYF.

This clonotype was counted many times. The J gene is TRBJ1-2, the V gene TRBV5-1; 7 positions match TRBD1. Germline values: CDR1 SGHRS, CDR2 YFSETQ. This CDR3 spans 13 amino acids. Trimming at V came to 4 bases and at J to 4 bases, leaving 4 bases not matched to a gene. For the CDR3, the DNA is TGCGCCAGCAGCAGGGACAGTTCCTATGGCTACACCTTC. This codes for CASSRDSSYGYTF.

At least ten counts were recorded for this clonotype. V and J are TRBV18 and TRBJ1-5, with D maybe TRBD1 (6 bases). The CDR3 covers 13 residues. The V end lost 8 bases, the J end lost 4 bases, and 12 bases lay between the germline ends. The germline V gene has CDR1 KGHSH and CDR2 LQKENI. The chain's CDR3 is CASSPDRNQPQHF. The CDR3 DNA follows: TGTGCCAGCAGTCCGGACAGAAATCAGCCCCAGCATTTT.